These 4 T cell receptor beta chains were sequenced from one sample in a study of T cells in Graves' hyperthyroidism and ophthalmopathy (dated by TCRdb to the late 2010s). The library was obtained by multiplex PCR. The sequencer was an Illumina HiSeq 2000. TCR beta CDR3 regions were amplified from RNA transcripts. The first round of RT-PCR for the TCR CDR3 was performed with the HTBI primer set and the Qiagen OneStep RT-PCR kit. The raw public reads went through TCRdb reprocessing: fastp at Q25, MiXCR clone calling, in-frame beta chains kept. Rows matching on CDR3 protein sequence are summarized as one entry with the most common DNA and genes. The sample yields over 700,000 distinct CDR3 sequences; approximately 19% were counted once. Clones ranked in the top ten supply about a sixth of the sample. Material: blood. These receptors came from a woman aged 45-60 years with Graves' hyperthyroidism that later progressed to Graves' ophthalmopathy.

In its sample, this clonotype was seen many times. The chain combines TRBV30 with TRBJ1-3; D gene uncertain. Trimming removed 5 bases from V and 0 bases from J, with 2 bases in between. The germline V gene encodes CDR1 GTSNPN and CDR2 SVGIG (reference sequence). The CDR3 totals 11 residues. CDR3 nucleotides: TGTGCCTGGGACTCTGGAAACACCATATATTTT. This translates into CAWDSGNTIYF.

This clonotype was recorded at least ten times. This rearrangement joins TRBV2 to TRBJ1-2; TRBD1 is a possible D gene (5 bases). Trimming stripped 1 base from V and 6 bases from J, with 15 bases between. The CDR3 runs 15 residues. Looked up from germline, CDR1 is SNHLY and CDR2 is FYNNEI. The CDR3 is CASSEEGSVGHGYTF. The CDR3 region has the DNA TGTGCCAGCAGTGAAGAGGGGTCGGTAGGTCATGGCTACACCTTC.

This clonotype was counted many times. The chain couples TRBV20-1 to TRBJ1-2, with D possibly being TRBD1 (5 bases). The CDR3 is 13 amino acids. Germline V CDR1 and CDR2: DFQATT, SNEGSKA (reference sequence). V shed 7 bases and J shed 6 bases, with 18 bases lying between them. The CDR3 region has the DNA TGCAGTGTCCCTCCGGGGGGGACCGATGGCTACACCTTC. It yields the protein CSVPPGGTDGYTF.

In this sample, this clonotype turned up a few times. The chain employs TRBV19 and TRBJ1-6; D remains ambiguous. The CDR3 is 16 residues long. V was shortened by 3 bases and J by 6 bases, with 15 bases between the two germline ends. Germline V gene sequence: CDR1 LNHDA, CDR2 SQIVND (reference sequence). For the CDR3, the DNA is TGTGCCAGTAGTATTCCTACCGGATCGGGTAATTCACCCCTCCACTTT. Residues: CASSIPTGSGNSPLHF.